This TCR beta chain was sequenced during a study of blood T cell repertoires in COVID-19. Study-level background: Specimens from acute and convalescent COVID-19 originated in the United States, Italy and Spain. PBMCs, B-cell-depleted T cells, or T cells were the source of the cDNA or gDNA that made up the material.

This CDR3 comprises 13 residues. V lost 3 bases, J lost 8 bases, and 11 bases lay in between. Looked up from germline, CDR1 is KGHSH and CDR2 is LQKENI. In the authors' methods: Amplified reference gene primers provided the basis for estimating nucleated cell counts. Generated by immunoSEQ multiplex PCR, the TCRdb table keeps only in-frame clones and is missing some. V, J and clone size derive from that table, while D and trimming were established from the DNA sequence. Here the sample spans 90,000 to 120,000 clones, roughly 86% being singletons. The sequence came from a woman aged 55 to 70 with acute or convalescent COVID-19. The specimen sequenced was peripheral blood. V usage is TRBV18 and J usage is TRBJ1-3; D remains ambiguous. The CDR3 is CASSPPEGHTIYF. As DNA, the CDR3 is TGTGCCAGCTCACCCCCGGAGGGTCACACCATATATTTT.